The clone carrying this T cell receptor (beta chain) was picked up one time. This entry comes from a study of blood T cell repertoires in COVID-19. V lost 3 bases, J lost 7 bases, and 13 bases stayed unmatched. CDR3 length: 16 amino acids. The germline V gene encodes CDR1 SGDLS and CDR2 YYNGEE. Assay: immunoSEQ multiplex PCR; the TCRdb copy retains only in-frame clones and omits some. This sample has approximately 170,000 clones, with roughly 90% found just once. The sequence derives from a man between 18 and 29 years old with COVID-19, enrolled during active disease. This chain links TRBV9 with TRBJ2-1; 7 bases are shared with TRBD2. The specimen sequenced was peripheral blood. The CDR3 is CASSATPRGSRNEQFF. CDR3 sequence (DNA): TGTGCCAGCAGCGCAACCCCTCGCGGGAGTCGGAATGAGCAGTTCTTC.